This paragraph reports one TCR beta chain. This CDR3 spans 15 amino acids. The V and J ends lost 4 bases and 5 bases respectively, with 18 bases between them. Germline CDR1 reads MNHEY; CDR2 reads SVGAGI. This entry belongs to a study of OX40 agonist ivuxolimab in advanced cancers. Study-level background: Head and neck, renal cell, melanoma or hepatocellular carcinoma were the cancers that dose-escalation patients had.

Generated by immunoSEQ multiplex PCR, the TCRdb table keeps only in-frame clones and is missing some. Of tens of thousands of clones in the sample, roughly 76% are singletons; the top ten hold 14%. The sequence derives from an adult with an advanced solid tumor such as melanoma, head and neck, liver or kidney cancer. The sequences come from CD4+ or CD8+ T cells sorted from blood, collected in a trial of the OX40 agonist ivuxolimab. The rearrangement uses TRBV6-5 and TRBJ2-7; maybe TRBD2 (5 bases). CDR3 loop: CASSSRSDGIHEQYF. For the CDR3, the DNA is TGTGCCAGCAGTTCCCGGAGCGACGGGATCCACGAGCAGTACTTC.